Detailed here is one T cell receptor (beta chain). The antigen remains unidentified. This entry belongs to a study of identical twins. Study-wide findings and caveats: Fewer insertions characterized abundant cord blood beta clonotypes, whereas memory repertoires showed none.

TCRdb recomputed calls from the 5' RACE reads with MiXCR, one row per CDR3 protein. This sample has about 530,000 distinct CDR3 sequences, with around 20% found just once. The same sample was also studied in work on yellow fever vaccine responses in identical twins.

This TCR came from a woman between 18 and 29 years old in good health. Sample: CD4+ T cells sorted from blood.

CDR3 residues: CASRVGTLNSYEQYF. The DNA for the CDR3 is TGCGCCAGCAGAGTCGGGACCCTCAACTCCTACGAGCAGTACTTC. The chain has TRBV5-1 and TRBJ2-7; the D gene could be TRBD1 or TRBD2 (5 bases each). The CDR3 has 15 amino acids. Germline V gene lookup returns CDR1 SGHRS and CDR2 YFSETQ. Trimming took off 5 bases at V and 0 bases at J, with 15 bases between the two ends.